This TCR beta chain was recorded in a study of cytomegalovirus exposure and HLA in healthy donors. Study-wide results and limits: Sequencing likely generated an artifact that appeared as a cluster of highly shared sequence variants.

The CDR3 has 15 amino acids. The junction had 11 bases not matched to a gene; V was cut back by 7 bases and J by 4 bases. Germline V gives CDR1 LNHDA, CDR2 SQIVND (reference sequence). A remark on this clone: What it binds is unknown.

60 Vbeta and 13 Jbeta primers were used in PCR. Sequenced by immunoSEQ multiplex PCR; TCRdb stores in-frame clones only, minus some. This sample yields roughly 20,000 clones, of which roughly 80% are seen a single time; over 20% belongs to the top ten. Sequencing was performed on PBMCs. This sequence originates from a human donor in good health. The chain carries TRBV19 and TRBJ2-3, with 7 bases aligning to TRBD1. Here the CDR3 DNA reads TGTGCCAGTACACCCGGAGACAGGGATTCAGATACGCAGTATTTT. Its translation: CASTPGDRDSDTQYF. The full variable domain, with the rest looked up from reference TRBV19 and TRBJ2-3, is DGGITQSPKYLFRKEGQNVTLSCEQNLNHDAMYWYRQDPGQGLRLIYYSQIVNDFQKGDIAEGYSVSREKKESFPLTVTSAQKNPTAFYLCASTPGDRDSDTQYFGPGTRLTVL.